The clone carrying this TCR beta chain was counted between two and nine times. Antigen specificity is unknown. The sample belongs to a study of T cells in Graves' hyperthyroidism and ophthalmopathy. Amplification yielded TCR beta CDR3 regions, with RNA transcripts as the source. With the HTBI primer set, the TCR CDR3 went through a first round of RT-PCR. TCRdb re-called the multiplex PCR reads through MiXCR, storing one row per CDR3 protein. The sample holds hundreds of thousands of distinct CDR3 sequences, over 20% seen once. Study-level results: Blood held most thyroid clonotypes expanded above 0.001 frequency.

Germline values: CDR1 LGHDT, CDR2 YNNKEL (reference sequence). V was clipped by 1 base and J by 7 bases, with 14 bases between them. This CDR3 has 16 residues. The V call is TRBV3-1, the J call TRBJ1-6; D might be TRBD1 (6 bases). Input material: blood. The sequence was obtained from a man in his thirties or forties with Graves' ophthalmopathy. CDR3 protein: CASSQAVRGGNSPLHF. In nucleotides, the CDR3 is TGTGCCAGCAGCCAAGCCGTCAGGGGAGGCAATTCACCCCTCCACTTT.